This is a list of T cell receptor beta chains from one sample in a study of a mutant IDH1 vaccine in newly diagnosed glioma. Method: immunoSEQ multiplex PCR; TCRdb's copy keeps in-frame clones and lacks some. The profile shows about 34,000 clones, approximately 90% of them singletons. The antigens these receptors bind are not known. This specimen consisted of PBMCs, obtained from a glioma patient whose treatment included an IDH1 peptide vaccine. The receptors were sampled from a woman aged 30 to 39 with glioma. Both conserved end residues are part of each CDR3. The order of the fields is J gene, D gene, V gene, CDR3 protein. D genes are given only for firm matches.

TRBJ2-3,.,TRBV5-1,CASSLVERSGSTDTQYF
TRBJ1-5,TRBD1,TRBV2,CASHPPGTAVGNQPQHF
TRBJ2-7,.,TRBV6-1,CASSGGGQGGEQCF
TRBJ1-2,.,TRBV6-1,CASSELGLGYTF
TRBJ1-1,.,TRBV20-1,CPRRVGGEAFF
TRBJ2-7,.,TRBV6-6,CASSYRGSLYEQYF
TRBJ2-1,TRBD2,TRBV7-3,CASRSSSGGYNEQFF
TRBJ1-1,.,TRBV7-9,CASRVYQDTEAFF
TRBJ1-1,TRBD1,TRBV5-1,CASSLEPGQGATEAFF
TRBJ2-2,.,TRBV6-5,CASSPFRGAGELFF
TRBJ2-3,.,TRBV10-3,CAISDEPIDGLENTDTQYF